This T cell receptor beta chain was sequenced in a study of CD8+CD57+ T cells in acquired aplastic anemia. Study findings and constraints: Significant differences in CD8+ Simpson's diversity were not observed between patients and controls.

To note about this clonotype: What it recognizes is unknown.

Both TCR beta VDJ combination and CDR3 sequence profiling were carried out. Genomic DNA was the template for this profiling. One entry per CDR3 protein, called by TCRdb with MiXCR from the reads. The sample lists about 58,000 distinct CDR3 sequences, around 60% occurring once. All patients picked for sequencing had shown, by flow cytometry, an expansion of CD8+CD57+ cells. Every patient was diagnosed with severe acquired aplastic anemia. Deletions cut 4 bases from V and 4 bases from J, with 13 bases between. The CDR3 has 14 amino acids. Germline CDR1 is SGHTA and CDR2 is FQGNSA. Sequencing was performed on sorted CD4+, CD8+, or CD8+CD57+ T cells (not recorded which) from PBMCs. This sequence originates from a human donor with aplastic anemia. The rearrangement joins TRBV7-2 to TRBJ1-2; tentative D call: TRBD1 (6 bases). The CDR3 nucleotides read TGTGCCAGCAGCTCGGGACACCTAACCTATGGCTACACCTTC. It specifies CASSSGHLTYGYTF.